Listed here are 4 T cell receptor beta chains from one sample, sequenced in a study of shared clonotypes between healthy human individuals. CD45RO negativity and positive selection for CCR7 defined naive CD8 cells, a population that excluded terminally differentiated effector memory CD45RA+ cells. Sequenced by immunoSEQ multiplex PCR; TCRdb stores in-frame clones only, minus some. The repertoire holds approximately 600,000 clones, with roughly 95% as singletons. Input material: naive CD8+ T cells sorted from blood. Receptors originate from a woman in her 30s in good health.

This rearrangement joins TRBV10-1 to TRBJ2-7; unclear D gene. The CDR3 runs to 15 residues. Germline assignment: CDR1 WNHNN and CDR2 SYGVQD (reference sequence). V gave up 0 bases and J gave up 3 bases, with 12 bases separating them. The CDR3 region is CASSESATTYYEQYF. CDR3 nucleotide sequence: TGCGCCAGCAGTGAGTCCGCTACTACTTACTACGAGCAGTACTTC.

The chain has TRBV7-2 and TRBJ2-5; 9 bases align to TRBD2. V lost 2 bases, J lost 2 bases, and 12 bases stayed unmatched. Germline V CDR1 and CDR2: SGHTA, FQGNSA. The CDR3 is made up of 18 amino acids. The CDR3 DNA reads as TGTGCCAGCAGCTTACTAGCGGGAAAGCTTTCGGGGCAAGAGACCCAGTACTTC. Translating gives CASSLLAGKLSGQETQYF.

V and J are TRBV9 and TRBJ1-2; D possibly corresponds to TRBD1 (6 bases). Germline V CDR1 and CDR2: SGDLS, YYNGEE. This CDR3 is built from 15 residues. Trimming took off 3 bases at V and 5 bases at J, with 17 bases between the two ends. CDR3 bases: TGTGCCAGCAGCGGTTACCGGGACACATCGTATGGCTACACCTTC. Its protein product is CASSGYRDTSYGYTF. The full variable domain, its missing parts supplied by reference TRBV9 and TRBJ1-2, is DSGVTQTPKHLITATGQRVTLRCSPRSGDLSVYWYQQSLDQGLQFLIQYYNGEERAKGNILERFSAQQFPDLHSELNLSSLELGDSALYFCASSGYRDTSYGYTFGSGTRLTVV.

The rearrangement links TRBV27 to TRBJ2-1; 7 bases line up with TRBD2. This CDR3 spans 16 amino acids. Germline lookup yields CDR1 MNHEY and CDR2 SMNVEV (reference sequence). The V and J ends lost 0 bases and 9 bases, in that order; junction bases with no gene match: 11. The CDR3 reads CASSLSAGRRVIEQFF. The CDR3 DNA follows: TGTGCCAGCAGTTTATCAGCGGGACGGAGGGTTATTGAGCAGTTCTTC.